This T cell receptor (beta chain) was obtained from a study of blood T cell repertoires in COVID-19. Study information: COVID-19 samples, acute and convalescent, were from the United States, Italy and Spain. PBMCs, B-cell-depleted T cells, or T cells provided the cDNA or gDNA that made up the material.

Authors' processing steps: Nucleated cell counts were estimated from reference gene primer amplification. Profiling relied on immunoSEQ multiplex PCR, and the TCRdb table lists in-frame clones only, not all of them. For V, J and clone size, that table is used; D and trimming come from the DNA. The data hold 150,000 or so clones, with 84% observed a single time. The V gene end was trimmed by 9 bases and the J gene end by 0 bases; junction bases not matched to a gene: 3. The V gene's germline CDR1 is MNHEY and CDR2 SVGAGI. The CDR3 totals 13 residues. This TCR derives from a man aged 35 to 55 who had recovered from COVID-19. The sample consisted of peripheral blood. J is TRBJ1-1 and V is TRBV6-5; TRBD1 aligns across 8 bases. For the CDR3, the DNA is TGTGCCAGTCAGGGGGCGGTGAACACTGAAGCTTTCTTT. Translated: CASQGAVNTEAFF.